Listed here is a single T cell receptor (beta chain). As yet, its antigen is unknown. This CDR3 contains 14 residues. Germline V gives CDR1 SEHNR, CDR2 FQNEAQ (reference sequence). V was clipped by 5 bases and J by 9 bases; unmatched bases: 8. The data were obtained in a study of cytomegalovirus exposure and HLA in healthy donors. PCR was performed using 60 Vbeta and 13 Jbeta primers. Repertoires were generated with immunoSEQ multiplex PCR, while TCRdb's copy carries only in-frame clones and drops some. Among fewer than 200,000 clones listed, less than 80% were seen once. General study findings and limits: Cytomegalovirus association was listed for approximately 150 TCR beta chains.

The chain links TRBV7-9 to TRBJ2-7, with TRBD2 matching over 12 bases. The receptor was isolated from a woman in her thirties or forties in good health and CMV-seronegative. The source material was PBMCs. Here the CDR3 reads CASSERTSGKVQYF. As DNA, the CDR3 is TGTGCCAGCAGCGAAAGGACTAGCGGGAAGGTGCAGTACTTC.